This is a list of T cell receptor beta chains from one sample in a study of somatic mutations in cytotoxic T cells in rheumatoid arthritis. Produced via immunoSEQ multiplex PCR; TCRdb's table is partial and in-frame only. The sample carries some 20,000 clones, more than 60% recorded once. Sequencing input: CD8+ T cells sorted from blood. These receptors were obtained from a woman in her sixties in good health. Both conserved end residues are part of each CDR3. The D gene is left open where the match is weak. Expanded clones get a size class; other rows say once, few or many, or leave the size out.

V,J,size,D,CDR3,DNA
TRBV10-3,TRBJ2-7,NA,NA,CAISDPSHGPSSYEQYF,TGTGCCATCAGTGATCCGAGCCACGGGCCTTCCTCCTACGAGCAGTACTTC
TRBV5-4,TRBJ2-7,NA,NA,CASSPSGDYEQYF,TGTGCCAGCAGCCCCTCCGGGGACTACGAGCAGTACTTC
TRBV9,TRBJ2-3,NA,NA,CASSSNQGTSTGTQYF,TGTGCCAGCAGCTCCAATCAGGGTACATCAACGGGTACGCAGTATTTT
TRBV27,TRBJ2-7,NA,TRBD2,CASSSRTSGRPDYEQYF,TGTGCCAGCAGCTCTCGGACTAGCGGGAGGCCCGACTACGAGCAGTACTTC
TRBV6-1,TRBJ2-2,NA,NA,CASSEWNHNTGELFF,TGTGCCAGCAGTGAATGGAACCACAACACCGGGGAGCTGTTTTTT
TRBV15,TRBJ2-1,NA,NA,CATSRVGDNEQFF,TGTGCCACCAGCAGAGTGGGGGACAATGAGCAGTTCTTC
TRBV27,TRBJ1-6,NA,NA,CASSLSKGSYNSPLHF,TGTGCCAGCAGTTTATCGAAGGGGTCCTATAATTCACCCCTCCACTTT
TRBV23-1,TRBJ2-7,NA,NA,CASSQVPVEQYF,TGCGCCAGCAGTCAAGTCCCTGTCGAGCAGTACTTC
TRBV7-9,TRBJ1-2,NA,TRBD1,CASSLGWTGADGYTF,TGTGCCAGCAGCTTAGGTTGGACAGGGGCGGATGGCTACACCTTC
TRBV9,TRBJ1-1,NA,NA,CASSAVAHLEAFF,TGTGCCAGCAGCGCCGTGGCCCACCTTGAAGCTTTCTTT
TRBV5-6,TRBJ2-7,NA,NA,CASSPGPPYEQYF,TGTGCCAGCAGCCCGGGGCCTCCCTACGAGCAGTACTTC
TRBV7-6,TRBJ1-1,few,NA,CASSARPGIEAFF,TGTGCCAGCAGCGCCCGGCCGGGAATTGAAGCTTTCTTT
TRBV5-6,TRBJ1-1,NA,NA,CASSLGVTEAFF,TGTGCCAGCAGCTTGGGCGTGACTGAAGCTTTCTTT
TRBV7-9,TRBJ2-2,NA,NA,CASSLQGANTGELFF,TGTGCCAGCAGCTTGCAGGGCGCGAACACCGGGGAGCTGTTTTTT
TRBV7-8,TRBJ2-7,few,NA,CASSSEISYEQYF,TGTGCCAGCAGCTCGGAAATATCCTACGAGCAGTACTTC
TRBV15,TRBJ2-1,medium-sized,TRBD2,CATGAGDINEQFF,TGTGCCACCGGCGCGGGAGATATCAATGAGCAGTTCTTC
TRBV7-2,TRBJ2-7,few,NA,CASSLGASSYEQYF,TGTGCCAGCAGCTTAGGGGCTAGCTCCTACGAGCAGTACTTC
TRBV5-4,TRBJ1-1,few,NA,CASSPGQNTEAFF,TGTGCCAGCAGCCCTGGACAGAACACTGAAGCTTTCTTT
TRBV11-2,TRBJ1-1,few,NA,CASSLGRGTEAFF,TGTGCCAGCAGCTTAGGCAGGGGCACTGAAGCTTTCTTT
TRBV12-5,TRBJ1-2,NA,NA,CASGLVLAGENSGHGYTF,TGTGCTAGTGGTTTGGTACTTGCAGGGGAAAATTCGGGACATGGCTACACCTTC
TRBV5-5,TRBJ1-1,NA,NA,CASSLDQGYTEAFF,TGTGCCAGCAGCTTGGATCAGGGGTACACTGAAGCTTTCTTT
TRBV6-5,TRBJ1-5,NA,NA,CASSYSRHSNQPQHF,TGTGCCAGCAGTTACTCCCGACACTCCAATCAGCCCCAGCATTTT
TRBV2,TRBJ2-5,NA,TRBD1,CASRTGTGITETQYF,TGTGCCAGCAGGACCGGGACAGGGATTACGGAGACCCAGTACTTC
TRBV13,TRBJ1-2,NA,NA,CASSLTGYYGYTF,TGTGCCAGCAGCTTAACAGGGTACTATGGCTACACCTTC
TRBV27,TRBJ1-2,NA,TRBD1,CASSLNWDRALYGYTF,TGTGCCAGCAGTTTGAATTGGGACAGAGCCTTATATGGCTACACCTTC
TRBV5-6,TRBJ1-1,NA,TRBD1,CASSLRGQGDTEAFF,TGTGCCAGCAGCCTAAGAGGGCAGGGGGATACTGAAGCTTTCTTT
TRBV15,TRBJ1-4,NA,NA,CATSRGRTEKLFF,TGTGCCACCAGCAGAGGCCGGACAGAAAAACTGTTTTTT
TRBV27,TRBJ1-1,NA,NA,CASSLQRGLNTEAFF,TGTGCCAGTAGTTTACAGAGGGGCTTGAACACTGAAGCTTTCTTT
TRBV27,TRBJ2-7,NA,TRBD1,CASTMGTAPVYEQYF,TGTGCCAGCACTATGGGGACAGCGCCCGTCTACGAGCAGTACTTC
TRBV13,TRBJ2-7,NA,NA,CASSLSRVSYEQYF,TGTGCCAGCAGCTTAAGTAGGGTGTCCTACGAGCAGTACTTC
TRBV5-1,TRBJ1-1,NA,TRBD1,CASQGQAAEAFF,TGCGCCAGCCAGGGACAGGCCGCTGAAGCTTTCTTT
TRBV30,TRBJ1-1,NA,NA,CAWRRGNTEAFF,TGTGCCTGGAGGAGGGGAAACACTGAAGCTTTCTTT
TRBV7-6,TRBJ1-1,NA,TRBD1,CASSLRGQGGSEAFF,TGTGCCAGCAGCCTCCGAGGACAGGGGGGCTCTGAAGCTTTCTTT
TRBV7-6,TRBJ1-1,NA,NA,CASSSWTKKDTEAFF,TGTGCCAGCAGCTCCTGGACAAAGAAGGACACTGAAGCTTTCTTT
TRBV7-7,TRBJ2-1,NA,TRBD1,CASSSTYCRDRPYNEQFF,TGTGCCAGCAGCTCGACCTACTGCCGGGACAGACCTTACAATGAGCAGTTCTTC
TRBV11-2,TRBJ1-4,NA,TRBD1,CASSYADREREKLFF,TGTGCCAGCAGCTATGCTGACAGGGAGAGGGAAAAACTGTTTTTT
TRBV9,TRBJ2-3,NA,NA,CASSGVGTDTQYF,TGTGCCAGCTCGGGAGTAGGCACAGATACGCAGTATTTT
TRBV9,TRBJ1-2,NA,TRBD1,CASRAGGGNYGYTF,TGTGCCAGCAGGGCAGGAGGGGGCAACTATGGCTACACCTTC
TRBV14,TRBJ1-2,NA,TRBD1,CASSSTGGGGYTF,TGTGCCAGCAGCTCCACAGGGGGCGGAGGCTACACCTTC
TRBV7-8,TRBJ2-1,NA,TRBD2,CASSRTSGGSSYNEQFF,TGTGCCAGCAGCCGAACTAGCGGGGGGTCCTCCTACAATGAGCAGTTCTTC
TRBV6-1,TRBJ2-2,few,TRBD2,CASSDLAGYTGELFF,TGTGCCAGCAGTGACCTAGCGGGGTACACCGGGGAGCTGTTTTTT
TRBV2,TRBJ1-1,NA,TRBD1,CASNERDSLNTEAFF,TGTGCCAGCAATGAACGGGACAGTTTGAACACTGAAGCTTTCTTT
TRBV5-6,TRBJ2-7,NA,TRBD2,CASSVSGGHEQYF,TGTGCCAGCAGCGTCTCGGGGGGGCACGAGCAGTACTTC
TRBV2,TRBJ1-1,NA,NA,CASRGTGNTEAFF,TGTGCCAGCAGAGGAACAGGGAACACTGAAGCTTTCTTT
TRBV6-5,TRBJ1-2,NA,TRBD1,CASSYGRQGAGGYTF,TGTGCCAGCAGTTACGGGAGACAGGGGGCGGGAGGCTACACCTTC
TRBV2,TRBJ1-2,NA,NA,CASSGPGLNYGYTF,TGTGCCAGCAGTGGCCCAGGTCTTAACTATGGCTACACCTTC
TRBV6-1,TRBJ1-3,NA,NA,CASSPGASSGNTIYF,TGTGCCAGCAGTCCAGGGGCGAGCTCTGGAAACACCATATATTTT
TRBV9,TRBJ2-1,NA,TRBD2,CASSGPPTPGLAGGPGEQFF,TGTGCCAGCAGCGGCCCGCCAACGCCGGGACTAGCGGGAGGGCCGGGGGAGCAGTTCTTC
TRBV2,TRBJ1-5,once,NA,CASSPRLGDQPQHF,TGTGCCAGCAGCCCCCGCCTAGGCGATCAGCCCCAGCATTTT
TRBV7-2,TRBJ2-7,NA,TRBD1,CASSSDRGPYEQYF,TGTGCCAGCAGCTCAGACAGGGGACCCTACGAGCAGTACTTC
TRBV6-1,TRBJ2-3,NA,TRBD2,CASNERGGDTDTQYF,TGTGCCAGCAATGAGCGGGGGGGTGACACAGATACGCAGTATTTT
TRBV29-1,TRBJ2-7,NA,NA,CSVEGEVNSYEQYF,TGCAGCGTTGAAGGAGAGGTTAATTCCTACGAGCAGTACTTC
TRBV4-1,TRBJ2-7,NA,TRBD1,CASSQATGLSSYEQYF,TGCGCCAGCAGCCAGGCGACAGGGCTGAGCTCCTACGAGCAGTACTTC
TRBV4-1,TRBJ1-3,NA,NA,CASSQDSPSVRGNTIYF,TGCGCCAGCAGCCAAGATTCGCCAAGCGTCCGTGGAAACACCATATATTTT
TRBV7-9,TRBJ1-1,NA,NA,CASSPDSPTEAFF,TGTGCCAGCAGCCCTGACAGCCCCACTGAAGCTTTCTTT
TRBV7-2,TRBJ1-2,NA,TRBD1,CASSPRTGVYTF,TGTGCCAGCAGCCCCCGGACAGGAGTCTACACCTTC
TRBV6-1,TRBJ2-7,NA,NA,CASTITGRPYEQYF,TGTGCCAGCACAATCACAGGTCGTCCCTACGAGCAGTACTTC
TRBV9,TRBJ1-5,few,NA,CASSRGVSNQPQHF,TGTGCCAGCAGCAGAGGTGTTAGCAATCAGCCCCAGCATTTT
TRBV2,TRBJ2-4,NA,NA,CASSVKNIQYF,TGTGCCAGCAGTGTCAAAAACATTCAGTACTTC